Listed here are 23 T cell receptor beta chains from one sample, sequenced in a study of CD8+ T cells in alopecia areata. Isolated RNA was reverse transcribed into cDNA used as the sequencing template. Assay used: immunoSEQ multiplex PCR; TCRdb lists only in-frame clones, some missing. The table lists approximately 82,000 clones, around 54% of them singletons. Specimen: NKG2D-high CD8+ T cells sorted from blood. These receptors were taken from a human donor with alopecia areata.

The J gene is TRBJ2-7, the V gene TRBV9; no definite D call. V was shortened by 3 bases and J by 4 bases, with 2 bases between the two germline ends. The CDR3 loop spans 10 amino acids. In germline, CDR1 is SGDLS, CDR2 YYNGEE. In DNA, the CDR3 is TGTGCCAGCAGCGGGTACGAGCAGTACTTC. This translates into CASSGYEQYF.

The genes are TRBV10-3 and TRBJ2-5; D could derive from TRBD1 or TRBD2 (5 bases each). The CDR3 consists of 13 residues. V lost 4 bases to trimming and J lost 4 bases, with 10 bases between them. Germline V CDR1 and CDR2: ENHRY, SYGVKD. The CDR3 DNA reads TGTGCCATCAGTGGGGGGACGGCAGAGACCCAGTACTTC. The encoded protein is CAISGGTAETQYF.

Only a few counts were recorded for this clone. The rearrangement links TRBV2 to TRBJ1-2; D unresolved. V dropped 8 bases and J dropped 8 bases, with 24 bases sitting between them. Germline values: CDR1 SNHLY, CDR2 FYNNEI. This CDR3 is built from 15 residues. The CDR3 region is CASGVLGPAFKGYTF. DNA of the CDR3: TGTGCCAGCGGGGTGCTTGGACCCGCATTCAAAGGCTACACCTTC.

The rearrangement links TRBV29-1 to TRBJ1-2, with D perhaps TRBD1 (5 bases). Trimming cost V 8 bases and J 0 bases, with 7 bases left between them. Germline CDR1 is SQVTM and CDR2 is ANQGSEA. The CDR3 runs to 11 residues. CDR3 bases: TGCAGCCTAGGGGCTAACTATGGCTACACCTTC. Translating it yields CSLGANYGYTF.

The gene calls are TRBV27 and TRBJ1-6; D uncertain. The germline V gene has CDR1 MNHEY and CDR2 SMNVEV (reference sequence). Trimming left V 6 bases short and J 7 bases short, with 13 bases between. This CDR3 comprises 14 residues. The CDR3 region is CASSPTGPNSPLHF. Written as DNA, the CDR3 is TGTGCCAGCAGCCCGACTGGGCCAAATTCACCCCTCCACTTT.

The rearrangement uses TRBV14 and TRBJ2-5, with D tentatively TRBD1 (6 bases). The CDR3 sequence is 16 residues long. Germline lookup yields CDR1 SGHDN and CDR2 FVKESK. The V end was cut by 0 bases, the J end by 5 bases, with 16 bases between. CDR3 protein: CASSQEKGFRGETQYF. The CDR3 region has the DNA TGTGCCAGCAGCCAAGAAAAGGGGTTCAGGGGCGAGACCCAGTACTTC. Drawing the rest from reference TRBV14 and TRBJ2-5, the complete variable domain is EAGVTQFPSHSVIEKGQTVTLRCDPISGHDNLYWYRRVMGKEIKFLLHFVKESKQDESGMPNNRFLAERTGGTYSTLKVQPAELEDSGVYFCASSQEKGFRGETQYFGPGTRLLVL.

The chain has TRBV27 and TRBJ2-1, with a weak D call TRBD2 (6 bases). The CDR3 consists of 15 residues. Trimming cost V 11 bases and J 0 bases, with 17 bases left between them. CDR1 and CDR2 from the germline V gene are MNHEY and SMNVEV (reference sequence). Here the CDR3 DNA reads TGTGCCTCGGGTCGGGGGATTGGCTCCTACAATGAGCAGTTCTTC. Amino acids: CASGRGIGSYNEQFF.

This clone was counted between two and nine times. CDR3 DNA sequence: TGTGCCAGCAGCTTCGGTTTCCAAGCCTCCCAAGAGACCCAGTACTTC. It yields the protein CASSFGFQASQETQYF. The chain uses TRBV7-8 and TRBJ2-5; no reliable D call. CDR3 length: 16 amino acids. Trimming took off 3 bases at V and 1 base at J, with 15 bases between the two ends. Germline V CDR1 and CDR2: SGHVS, FQNEAQ.

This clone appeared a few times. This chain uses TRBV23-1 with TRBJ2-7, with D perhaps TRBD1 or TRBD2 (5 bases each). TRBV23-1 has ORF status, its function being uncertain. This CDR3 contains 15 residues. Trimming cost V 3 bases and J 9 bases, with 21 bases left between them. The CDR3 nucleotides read TGCGCCAGCAGTCAGCACCGGGACGGTGGGTTAGGGCAGTACTTC. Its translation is CASSQHRDGGLGQYF.

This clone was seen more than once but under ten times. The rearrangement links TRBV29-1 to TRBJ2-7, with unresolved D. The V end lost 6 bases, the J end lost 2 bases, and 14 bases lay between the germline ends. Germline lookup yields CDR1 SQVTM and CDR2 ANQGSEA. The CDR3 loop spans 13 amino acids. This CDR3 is CSVTAAATYEQYF. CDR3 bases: TGCAGCGTCACCGCGGCGGCAACCTACGAGCAGTACTTC.

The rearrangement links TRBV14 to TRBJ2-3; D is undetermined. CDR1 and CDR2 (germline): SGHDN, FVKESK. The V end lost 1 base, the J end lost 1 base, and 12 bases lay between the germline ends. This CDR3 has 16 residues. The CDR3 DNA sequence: TGTGCCAGCAGCCAAGGAGCCTTACCCCGCACAGATACGCAGTATTTT. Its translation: CASSQGALPRTDTQYF.

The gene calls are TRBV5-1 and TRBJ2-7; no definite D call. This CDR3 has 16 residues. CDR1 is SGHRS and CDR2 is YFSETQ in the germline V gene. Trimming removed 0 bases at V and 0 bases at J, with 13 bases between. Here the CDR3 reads CASSLAGFGTSYEQYF. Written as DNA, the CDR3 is TGCGCCAGCAGCTTGGCCGGTTTCGGCACCTCCTACGAGCAGTACTTC.

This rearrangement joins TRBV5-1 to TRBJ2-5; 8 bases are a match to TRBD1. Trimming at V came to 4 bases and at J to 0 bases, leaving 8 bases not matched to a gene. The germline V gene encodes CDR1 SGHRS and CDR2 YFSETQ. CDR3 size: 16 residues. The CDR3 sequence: CASSPTGTGYQETQYF. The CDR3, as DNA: TGCGCCAGCAGCCCAACCGGGACAGGTTACCAAGAGACCCAGTACTTC.

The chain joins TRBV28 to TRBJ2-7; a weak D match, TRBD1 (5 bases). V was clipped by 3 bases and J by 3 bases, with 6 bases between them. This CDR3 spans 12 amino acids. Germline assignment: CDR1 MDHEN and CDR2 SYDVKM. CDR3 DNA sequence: TGTGCCAGCAGTTTGGGGCGCTACGAGCAGTACTTC. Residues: CASSLGRYEQYF.

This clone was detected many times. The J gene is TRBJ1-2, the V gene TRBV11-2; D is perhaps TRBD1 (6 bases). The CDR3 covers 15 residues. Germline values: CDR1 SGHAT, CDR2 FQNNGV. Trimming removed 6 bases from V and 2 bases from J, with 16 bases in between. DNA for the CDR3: TGTGCCAGCAGTCGCAGGACAGCAAAAAACTATGGCTACACCTTC. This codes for CASSRRTAKNYGYTF.

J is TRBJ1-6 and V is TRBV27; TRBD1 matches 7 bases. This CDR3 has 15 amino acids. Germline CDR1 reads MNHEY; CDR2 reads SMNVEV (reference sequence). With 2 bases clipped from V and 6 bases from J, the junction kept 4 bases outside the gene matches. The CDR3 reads CASSLTRDSNSPLHF. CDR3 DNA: TGTGCCAGCAGTTTAACCCGGGACAGTAATTCACCCCTCCACTTT.

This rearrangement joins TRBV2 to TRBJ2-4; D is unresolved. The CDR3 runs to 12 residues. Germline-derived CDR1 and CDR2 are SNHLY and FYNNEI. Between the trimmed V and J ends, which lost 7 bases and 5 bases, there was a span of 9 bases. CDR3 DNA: TGTGCCAGCACTGGTGGCGAAAACATTCAGTACTTC. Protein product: CASTGGENIQYF.

The CDR3 DNA sequence: TGTGCCACCGGGGTGGCTAACTATGGCTACACCTTC. Its translation is CATGVANYGYTF. The rearrangement links TRBV27 to TRBJ1-2; no firm D call. This CDR3 region has 12 residues. Trimming stripped 10 bases from V and 0 bases from J, with 9 bases between. CDR1 MNHEY and CDR2 SMNVEV come from the germline V gene (reference sequence).

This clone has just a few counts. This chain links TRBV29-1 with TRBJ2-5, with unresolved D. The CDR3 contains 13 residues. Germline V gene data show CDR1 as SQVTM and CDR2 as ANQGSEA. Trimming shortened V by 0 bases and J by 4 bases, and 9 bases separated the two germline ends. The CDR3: CSVEDLLVETQYF. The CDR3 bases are TGCAGCGTTGAAGATCTGCTGGTAGAGACCCAGTACTTC.

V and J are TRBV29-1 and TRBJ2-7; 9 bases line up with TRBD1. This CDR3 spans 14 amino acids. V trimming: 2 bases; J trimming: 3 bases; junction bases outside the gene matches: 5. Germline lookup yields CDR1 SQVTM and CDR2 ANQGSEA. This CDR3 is CSVEITGGHYEQYF. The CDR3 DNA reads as TGCAGCGTTGAAATAACAGGGGGCCACTACGAGCAGTACTTC.

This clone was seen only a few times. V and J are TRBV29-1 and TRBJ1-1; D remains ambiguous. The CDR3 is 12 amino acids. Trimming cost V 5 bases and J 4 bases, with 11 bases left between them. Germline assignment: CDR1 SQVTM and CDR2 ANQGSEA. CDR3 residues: CSVFVGSTEAFF. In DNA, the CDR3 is TGCAGCGTTTTTGTCGGCAGCACTGAAGCTTTCTTT.

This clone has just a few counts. The CDR3 DNA sequence: TGCGCCAGCAGGACGGGGAACGATGGCTACACCTTC. As protein: CASRTGNDGYTF. This rearrangement joins TRBV5-1 to TRBJ1-2; D not certain. Germline CDR1 reads SGHRS; CDR2 reads YFSETQ. V lost 5 bases and J 6 bases, leaving 11 bases between the germline ends. CDR3 size: 12 residues.

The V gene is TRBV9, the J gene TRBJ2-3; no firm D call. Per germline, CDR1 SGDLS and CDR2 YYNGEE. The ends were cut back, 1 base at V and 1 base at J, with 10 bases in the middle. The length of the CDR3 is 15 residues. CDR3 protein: CASSVFASRTDTQYF. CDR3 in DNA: TGTGCCAGCAGCGTATTTGCGAGCCGCACAGATACGCAGTATTTT.